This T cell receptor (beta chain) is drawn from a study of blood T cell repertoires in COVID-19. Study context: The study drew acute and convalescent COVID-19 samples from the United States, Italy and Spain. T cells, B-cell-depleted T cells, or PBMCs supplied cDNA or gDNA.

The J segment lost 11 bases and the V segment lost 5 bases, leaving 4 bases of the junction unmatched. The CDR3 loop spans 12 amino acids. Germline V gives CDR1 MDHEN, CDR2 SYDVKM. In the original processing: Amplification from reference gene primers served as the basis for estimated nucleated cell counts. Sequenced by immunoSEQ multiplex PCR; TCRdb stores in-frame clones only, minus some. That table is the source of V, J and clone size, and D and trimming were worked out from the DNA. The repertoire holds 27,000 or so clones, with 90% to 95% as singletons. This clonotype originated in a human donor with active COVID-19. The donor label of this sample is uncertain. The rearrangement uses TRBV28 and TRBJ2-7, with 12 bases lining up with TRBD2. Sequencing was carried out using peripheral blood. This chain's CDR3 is CASSGLAGRKYF. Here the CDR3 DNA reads TGTGCCAGCAGTGGACTAGCGGGGAGGAAGTACTTC.